These 19 T cell receptor beta chains originate from one sample sequenced in a study of T cell clonality in common variable immunodeficiency. Libraries were prepared by immunoSEQ multiplex PCR; TCRdb keeps only in-frame clonotypes and omits some of them. Recorded here are 30,000 to 40,000 clones, none singletons. The specimen was peripheral blood mononuclear cells. The receptors were sampled from a person aged 18 to 75 in good health.

Details on this clone: The missing CDR3 end, 3 residues past where the read stops, is filled in from the germline J gene. The rearrangement links TRBV16 to TRBJ1-4, with 9 bases fitting TRBD1. The CDR3 is 18 residues long. Germline loops: CDR1 KGHSY, CDR2 FQNENV. V was pared by 3 bases and J by 0 bases, with 8 bases of the junction left unmatched. Incomplete CDR3 DNA: TGTGCCAGCAGCCACCCCGCCGGACAGGGGACAACTAATGAAAAA. It translates to CASSHPAGQGTTNEK. The entire CDR3 sequence reads CASSHPAGQGTTNEKLFF.

In this sample, this clone turned up many times. The read stops 3 residues short of the end of the CDR3; the missing end is completed from the germline J gene. The chain has TRBV2 and TRBJ1-6, with D tentatively TRBD1 (5 bases). Trimming removed 2 bases from V and 0 bases from J, with 11 bases in between. CDR3 length: 17 amino acids. In germline, CDR1 is SNHLY, CDR2 FYNNEI. The CDR3 bases that were read are TGTGCCAGCAGTGAATCGGGGGGGGGCTCCTATAATTCACCC. This codes for CASSESGGGSYNSP. The full-length CDR3 reads as CASSESGGGSYNSPLHF.

This clone showed up many times. The read halts 3 residues ahead of the CDR3 end, with the missing end drawn from the germline J gene. J is TRBJ1-5 and V is TRBV2; D unresolved. Germline lookup yields CDR1 SNHLY and CDR2 FYNNEI. Deletions cut 3 bases from V and 2 bases from J, with 8 bases between. This CDR3 is 14 amino acids long. The CDR3 sequence: CASSEAVGNQPQHF. Partial CDR3 DNA: TGTGCCAGCAGTGAGGCTGTCGGCAATCAGCCC.

For this clone: The read is 3 residues too short to cover the CDR3 end, so that end is filled in from the germline J gene. This chain links TRBV20-1 with TRBJ2-7; 11 bases agree with TRBD1. With 8 bases clipped from V and 1 base from J, the junction kept 4 bases outside the gene matches. The CDR3 loop spans 13 amino acids. Germline-derived CDR1 and CDR2 are DFQATT and SNEGSKA (reference sequence). CDR3 in amino acids: CSPRDRGSYEQYF. The CDR3 bases that were read are TGCAGTCCCCGGGACAGGGGGTCCTACGAG.

This clone came up a few times. The CDR3 extends 3 residues past the end of the read, so its final part is completed from the germline J gene. This chain joins TRBV19 and TRBJ1-2; D gene ambiguous. Germline lookup yields CDR1 LNHDA and CDR2 SQIVND (reference sequence). CDR3 length equals 14 residues. CDR3 residues: CASTSSWVTDTYTF. The covered CDR3 bases are TGTGCCAGTACTTCAAGCTGGGTCACAGATACC.

Notes on this clone: The read finishes 3 residues shy of the CDR3 end, and the germline J gene is used to complete it. V and J are TRBV6-2 or TRBV6-3 and TRBJ2-5; 13 bases match TRBD2. V was pared by 8 bases and J by 0 bases, with 3 bases of the junction left unmatched. The CDR3 consists of 15 residues. CDR1 and CDR2 from the germline V gene are MNHEY and SVGEGT. The sequenced CDR3 bases are TGTGCCAGCGGGACTAGCGGGACGTACCAAGAGACC. Protein product: CASGTSGTYQET. The full CDR3 sequence reads CASGTSGTYQETQYF.

This clone has ten or more counts. The read ends 3 residues shy of where the CDR3 ends; the end is completed using the germline J gene. The genes are TRBV12-3 or TRBV12-4 and TRBJ2-5, with D tentatively TRBD1 or TRBD2 (6 bases each). The CDR3 runs 12 residues. CDR3 residues: CASSFGGGTQYF. CDR3 DNA, as far as it was read: TGTGCCAGCAGTTTCGGAGGGGGTACC.

This clone was observed a handful of times. The read halts 3 residues ahead of the CDR3 end, with the missing end drawn from the germline J gene. The chain links TRBV30 to TRBJ1-4, with 8 positions matching TRBD1. Germline CDR1 GTSNPN, CDR2 SVGIG (reference sequence). The CDR3 totals 16 residues. The CDR3 loop is CAWSDRTGFFGSPLFF. The part of the CDR3 DNA that was read is TGTGCCTGGAGTGATCGGACAGGGTTTTTCGGTTCACCA.

This clone was found many times. The read terminates 3 residues before the CDR3 end, so the remaining end is supplied by the germline J gene. The genes are TRBV10-1 and TRBJ2-3, with TRBD2 as a possible D gene (6 bases). Per germline, CDR1 WNHNN and CDR2 SYGVQD (reference sequence). The V and J ends lost 10 bases and 2 bases respectively, with 22 bases between them. The CDR3 runs 16 residues. The CDR3 bases that were read are TGCGCCAAGATCGTTTGGTGGGGGACTGCCACAGATACG. Its translation is CAKIVWWGTATDT. The CDR3 in full is CAKIVWWGTATDTQYF.

This clone was found many times. The read finishes 3 residues shy of the CDR3 end, and the germline J gene is used to complete it. V usage is TRBV7-6 and J usage is TRBJ2-2, with D perhaps matching TRBD2 (7 bases). This CDR3 has 14 amino acids. V was trimmed by 7 bases and J by 6 bases, leaving 15 bases between them. The V gene's germline CDR1 is SGHVS and CDR2 FNYEAQ. Incomplete CDR3 DNA: TGTGCCAGCACCCAAGGAGGGGGGGCCGGGGAG. Its protein product is CASTQGGGAGE. The full CDR3 sequence reads CASTQGGGAGELFF.

This clone appeared many times. The read comes to an end 3 residues before the CDR3 does, leaving the germline J gene to fill in the end. The chain links TRBV18 to TRBJ2-7; 8 bases fit TRBD2. The J segment lost 1 base and the V segment lost 3 bases, leaving 5 bases of the junction unmatched. The CDR3 totals 15 residues. Germline CDR1 reads KGHSH; CDR2 reads LQKENI. CDR3 DNA, as far as it was read: TGTGCCAGCTCACCCTATAGCGGGATTTCCTACGAG. This encodes CASSPYSGISYE. In full, the CDR3 reads CASSPYSGISYEQYF.

This clone was seen ten or more times. From the germline J gene comes the end of the CDR3, since the read stops 3 residues before it. This chain uses TRBV20-1 with TRBJ2-7, with D maybe TRBD2 (5 bases). V shed 3 bases and J shed 5 bases, with 11 bases lying between them. In germline, CDR1 is DFQATT, CDR2 SNEGSKA (reference sequence). The length of the CDR3 is 12 residues. The CDR3 bases that were read are TGCAGTGCTAGGGAAAACGGGGACGAG. It is translated as CSARENGDE. The entire CDR3 protein reads CSARENGDEQYF.

This clone was counted at least ten times. The read comes to an end 3 residues before the CDR3 does, leaving the germline J gene to fill in the end. The V gene is TRBV19, the J gene TRBJ2-3; 14 bases fit TRBD2. Germline CDR1 reads LNHDA; CDR2 reads SQIVND (reference sequence). This CDR3 has 15 amino acids. The CDR3 bases that were read are TGTGCCAGTAGTATGGGACTAGCGGGGGTGGAGACG. Translated: CASSMGLAGVET. The entire CDR3 protein is CASSMGLAGVETQYF.

This clone was seen repeatedly, ten times or more. The read ends 3 residues shy of where the CDR3 ends; the end is completed using the germline J gene. J is TRBJ2-5 and V is TRBV20-1, with D possibly matching TRBD2 (6 bases). Trimming cost V 5 bases and J 5 bases, with 18 bases left between them. CDR3 length: 14 amino acids. Germline-derived CDR1 and CDR2 are DFQATT and SNEGSKA (reference sequence). The part of the CDR3 DNA that was read is TGCAGTGCTCGGGGGTTTGGTAACCGGGAGACC. This encodes CSARGFGNRET. The entire CDR3 protein reads CSARGFGNRETQYF.

Of note for this clone: The CDR3 end falls 3 residues outside the read, so it is completed with the germline J gene. The rearrangement uses TRBV7-9 and TRBJ2-1, with D possibly TRBD2 on 7 matching bases. The CDR3 sequence is 13 residues long. Trimming cost V 7 bases and J 8 bases, with 15 bases left between them. Germline CDR1 is SEHNR and CDR2 is FQNEAQ (reference sequence). CDR3 DNA (partial): TGTGCCAGCAACATGGGGGGGGCCGATGAG. Its translation: CASNMGGADE. The entire CDR3 reads CASNMGGADEQFF.

This clone turned up a few times. The DNA ends 3 residues before the CDR3 does, and the rest of the CDR3 is filled in from the germline J gene. V and J are TRBV7-2 and TRBJ2-7; 7 bases are a match to TRBD1. This CDR3 has 13 residues. Germline V gene data show CDR1 as SGHTA and CDR2 as FQGNSA. V shed 7 bases, J shed 3 bases, and the junction held 6 bases outside the gene matches. Incomplete CDR3 DNA: TGTGCCAGCATGGACAGGTGGCGCTACGAG. This encodes CASMDRWRYE. The complete CDR3 reads CASMDRWRYEQYF.

Ten or more counts support this clone. The read terminates 3 residues before the CDR3 end, so the remaining end is supplied by the germline J gene. V and J are TRBV20-1 and TRBJ1-3, with D maybe TRBD1 (6 bases). V was cut by 6 bases and J by 2 bases, with 11 bases left in between. The CDR3 is made up of 13 amino acids. CDR1 and CDR2 (germline): DFQATT, SNEGSKA (reference sequence). The sequenced part of the CDR3 DNA is TGCAGTGCCAGTAAGGGGGCTGGAAACACC. Translated: CSASKGAGNT. The entire CDR3 protein reads CSASKGAGNTIYF.

This clone showed up just a few times. One junction end does not reproduce the germline sequence, and a read error may be involved. Read coverage stops 3 residues before the CDR3 terminus; the germline J gene supplies the remainder. The genes are TRBV7-7 and TRBJ2-7; 7 nucleotides line up with TRBD2. This CDR3 is built from 15 residues. Looked up from germline, CDR1 is SSHAT and CDR2 is FNYEAQ (reference sequence). The CDR3 loop is CASSLLSGDAYEQYF. The CDR3 DNA, read in part, is TGTGCTAGCAGCTTATTAAGCGGGGATGCCTACGAG.

This clone was counted ten times or more. Read sequence stops 3 residues before the CDR3 end, and the germline J gene provides the missing end. This chain links TRBV5-1 with TRBJ2-7; 7 bases agree with TRBD1. This CDR3 region has 15 residues. V gave up 0 bases and J gave up 5 bases; unmatched junction bases: 8. CDR1 and CDR2 from the germline V gene are SGHRS and YFSETQ. CDR3 DNA, as far as it was read: TGCGCCAGCAGCTTGGGACAGGGTGGGTTCGACGAG. Translation gives CASSLGQGGFDE. The complete CDR3 reads CASSLGQGGFDEQYF.